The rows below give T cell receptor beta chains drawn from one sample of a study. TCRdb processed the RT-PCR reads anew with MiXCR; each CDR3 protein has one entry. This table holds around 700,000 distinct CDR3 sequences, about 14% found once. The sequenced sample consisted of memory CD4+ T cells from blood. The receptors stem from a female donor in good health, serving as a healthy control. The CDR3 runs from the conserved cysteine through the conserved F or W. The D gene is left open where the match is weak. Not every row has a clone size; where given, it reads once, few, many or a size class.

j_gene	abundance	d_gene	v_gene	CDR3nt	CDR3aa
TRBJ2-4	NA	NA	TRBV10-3	TGTGCCATCAGTGGAACAGAAAACATTCAGTACTTC	CAISGTENIQYF
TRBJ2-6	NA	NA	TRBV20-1	TGCAGTGCTAGAGATCTCGGCTCTGGGGCCAACGTCCTGACTTTC	CSARDLGSGANVLTF
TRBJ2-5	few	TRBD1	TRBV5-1	TGCGCCAGCAGCTTCCAGGGGGTGGTGGATGGAGAGACCCAGTACTTC	CASSFQGVVDGETQYF
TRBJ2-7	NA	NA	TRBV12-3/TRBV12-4	TGTGTAGACCAGGGGCGCGAGCAGTACTTC	CVDQGREQYF
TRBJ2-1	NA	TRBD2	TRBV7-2	TGTGCCAGCAGCGGGGAGACTAGCGGGAGCTCGGGTTACAATGAGCAGTTCTTC	CASSGETSGSSGYNEQFF
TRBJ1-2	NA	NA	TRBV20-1	TGCAGTGCTAGGAGGGGGAGGGAGGAAGGAGCCTTC	CSARRGREEGAF
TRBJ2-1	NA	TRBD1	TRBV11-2	TGTGCCAGCAGCATTGGACAGGGGAGTAACAATGAGCAGTTCTTC	CASSIGQGSNNEQFF
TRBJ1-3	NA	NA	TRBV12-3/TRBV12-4	TGTGCCAGCAGCCAGATGTTCTCTGGAAACACCATATATTTT	CASSQMFSGNTIYF
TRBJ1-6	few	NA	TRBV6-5	TGTGCCAGCAGTTACTCAGGGCCCCTCCACTTT	CASSYSGPLHF
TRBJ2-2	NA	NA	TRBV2	TGTGCCAGCAGTGTTATGCGTAGCGGGGAGCTGTTTTTT	CASSVMRSGELFF
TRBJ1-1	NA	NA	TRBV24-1	TGTGCCACCAGTGATCCACGGACAGTTATGAACACTGAAGCTTTCTTT	CATSDPRTVMNTEAFF
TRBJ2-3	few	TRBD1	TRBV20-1	TGCAGTGCTAGCCAGGGGGCGATCTCAGATACGCAGTATTTT	CSASQGAISDTQYF
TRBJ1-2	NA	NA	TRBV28	TGTGCCAGCAGTTTAGGGGCGGCCGGTAAGGGCTACACCTTC	CASSLGAAGKGYTF
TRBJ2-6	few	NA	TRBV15	TGTGCCACCAGCAGAGACGGGGTCATCTCTGGGGCCAACGTCCTGACTTTC	CATSRDGVISGANVLTF
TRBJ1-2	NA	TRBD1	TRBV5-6	TGTGCCAGCAGTAAATACCCAGGGGGCGCGGGTGGCTACACCTTC	CASSKYPGGAGGYTF
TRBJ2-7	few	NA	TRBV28	TGTGCCAGCAGTCCAACCCCCCACTACGAGCAGTACTTC	CASSPTPHYEQYF
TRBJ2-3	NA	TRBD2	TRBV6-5	TGTGCCAGCAGGACGAGCGGGACTAGTTCATCAGATACGCAGTATTTT	CASRTSGTSSSDTQYF
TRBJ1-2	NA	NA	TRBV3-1	TGTGCCAGCAGCCAACCCGGGACCGTATATGGCTACACCTTC	CASSQPGTVYGYTF
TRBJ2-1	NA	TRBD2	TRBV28	TGTGCCAGTTCGATAGCGGGAGGGCGCAATGAGCAGTTCTTC	CASSIAGGRNEQFF
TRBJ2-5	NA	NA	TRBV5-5	TGTGCCAGTAGTATAAATGGGGAAACCGGTGGAGAGACCCAGTACTTC	CASSINGETGGETQYF
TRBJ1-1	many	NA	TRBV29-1	TGCAGCGTTGGGATCAGTGATTGGGCTTTCTTT	CSVGISDWAFF
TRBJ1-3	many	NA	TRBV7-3	TGTGCCAGCAGCCCCTGGACACGGCAACCAAAGGGAAACACCATATATTTT	CASSPWTRQPKGNTIYF
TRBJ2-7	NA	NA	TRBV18	TGTGCCAGCTCACTGTCGACTAGCTGGAGGGGGGGCTCCTACGAGCAGTACTTC	CASSLSTSWRGGSYEQYF
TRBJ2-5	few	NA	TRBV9	TGTGCCAGCAGCGTAGGAGGGAGTTCGCGGGAGACCCAGTACTTC	CASSVGGSSRETQYF
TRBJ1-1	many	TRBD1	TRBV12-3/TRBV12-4	TGTGCCAGCACCCGTACAGGGGGGACTGAAGCTTTCTTT	CASTRTGGTEAFF
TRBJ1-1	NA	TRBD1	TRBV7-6	TGTGCCAGCAGTCCTAACAGGGGTAACACTGAAGCTTTCTTT	CASSPNRGNTEAFF
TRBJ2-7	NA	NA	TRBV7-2	TGTGCCAGCAGCACCTACCTCCAGGGCTACGAGCAGTACTTC	CASSTYLQGYEQYF
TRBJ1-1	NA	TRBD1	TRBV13	TGTGCCAGCAGCTTGGACAGGTTCACTGAAGCTTTCTTT	CASSLDRFTEAFF
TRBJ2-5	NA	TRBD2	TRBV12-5	TGTGCTAGTGGTTTGACCCTGACTAGCGTCCCAGAGACCCAGTACTTC	CASGLTLTSVPETQYF
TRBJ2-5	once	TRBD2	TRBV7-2	TGTGCCAGCAGCCTGGGGGCGGGAGGGACCCAAGAGACCCAGTACTTC	CASSLGAGGTQETQYF
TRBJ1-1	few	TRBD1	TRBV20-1	TGCAGTGCTAGAGATTTCAGTGGACAGGGCCGCACTGAAGCTTTCTTT	CSARDFSGQGRTEAFF
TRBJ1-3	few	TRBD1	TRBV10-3	TGTGCCATCAGTGGGTTGGACAGGGACCACTCTGGAAACACCATATATTTT	CAISGLDRDHSGNTIYF
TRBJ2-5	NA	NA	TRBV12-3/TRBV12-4	TGTGCCAGCAGTTTGTTTGCACCCCCCCAAGAGACCCAGTACTTC	CASSLFAPPQETQYF
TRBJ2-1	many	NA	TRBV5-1	TGCGCCAGCAGCTTGTCGGGGAGCTCTACTCTAGATGAGCAGTTCTTC	CASSLSGSSTLDEQFF
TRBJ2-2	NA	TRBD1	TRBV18	TGTGCCAGCTCACCGGGACAGGGGAGTTTTATGGAGCTGTTTTTT	CASSPGQGSFMELFF
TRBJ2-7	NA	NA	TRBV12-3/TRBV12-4	TGTGCCAGCAGTTTCGTAGATGGGGCCGAGCAGTACTTC	CASSFVDGAEQYF
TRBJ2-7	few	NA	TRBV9	TGTGCCAGCAGCGCCCGGGCTGGATTTTTCTACGAGCAGTACTTC	CASSARAGFFYEQYF
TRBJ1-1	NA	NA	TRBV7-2	TGTGCCAGCAGCTTAGTTGGGCCAGGGGCTACGAACACTGAAGCTTTCTTT	CASSLVGPGATNTEAFF
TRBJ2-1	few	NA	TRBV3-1	TGTGCCAGCAGCCAGGGCGCCTCTAGCGTCTTC	CASSQGASSVF
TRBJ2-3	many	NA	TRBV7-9	TGTGCCAGCAGCTCAAACAGGGACCCAGATACGCAGTATTTT	CASSSNRDPDTQYF
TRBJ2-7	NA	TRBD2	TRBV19	TGTGCCAGTAGCTTCAAGCGGGAGTTCTCCTACGAGCAGTACTTC	CASSFKREFSYEQYF
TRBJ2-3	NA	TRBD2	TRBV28	TGTGCCAGCAGTTTCAGGCTTCCGGGACTAGCGGGAATCCTTAGCACAGATACGCAGTATTTT	CASSFRLPGLAGILSTDTQYF
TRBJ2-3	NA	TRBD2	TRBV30	TGTGCCTGGGGACTAGCGTCCACAGATACGCAGTATTTT	CAWGLASTDTQYF
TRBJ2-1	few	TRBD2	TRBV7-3	TGTGCCAGCAGCTTGGGAGGGGGACTAGAGGCCTACAATGAGCAGTTCTTC	CASSLGGGLEAYNEQFF
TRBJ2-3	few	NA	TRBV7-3	TGTGCCAGCGGAAAGAGCGGTTCTAGCACAGATACGCAGTATTTT	CASGKSGSSTDTQYF
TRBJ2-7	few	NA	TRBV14	TGTGCCAGCAGCCGGGACCCCTCCTACGAGCAGTACTTC	CASSRDPSYEQYF
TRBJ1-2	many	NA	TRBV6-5	TGTGCCAGCAGTTACTCGGGAGGGGTTAACTATGGCTACACCTTC	CASSYSGGVNYGYTF
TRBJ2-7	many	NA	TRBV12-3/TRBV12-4	TGTGCCAGCAGTTCGGGTCTTATCGAGCAGTACTTC	CASSSGLIEQYF
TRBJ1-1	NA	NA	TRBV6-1	TGTGCCAGCAGGATTCAGTACCAGAACACTGAAGCTTTCTTT	CASRIQYQNTEAFF
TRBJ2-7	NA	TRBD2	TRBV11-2	TGTGCCAGCAGTTTAGGGTCTGCGGGAGTATCCGAGCAGTACTTC	CASSLGSAGVSEQYF
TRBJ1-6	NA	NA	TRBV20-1	TGCAGTGCTCGAAAAGGGGTACTTCCCTATAATTCACCCCTCCACTTT	CSARKGVLPYNSPLHF
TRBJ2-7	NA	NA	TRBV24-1	TGTGCCACCAGTGGCTCCCGGGGGGCCGCGGACGAGCAGTACTTC	CATSGSRGAADEQYF
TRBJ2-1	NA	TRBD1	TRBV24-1	TGTGCCACCAGTAAATTTGGGGCGGGACAGGGGTACAATGAGCAGTTCTTC	CATSKFGAGQGYNEQFF
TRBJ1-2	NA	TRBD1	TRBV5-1	TGCGCCAGCAGCGCGGGACAGGGGGCCTCCTATGGCTACACCTTC	CASSAGQGASYGYTF
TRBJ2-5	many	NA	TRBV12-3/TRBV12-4	TGTGCCAGCAGTGGGACCCAGTACCAAGAGACCCAGTACTTC	CASSGTQYQETQYF
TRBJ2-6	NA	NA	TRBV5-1	TGCGCCAGCAGCCGACAGACCAGCTCTGGGGCCAACGTCCTGACTTTC	CASSRQTSSGANVLTF